The sequence of this T cell receptor (beta chain) was determined in a study of T cell responses to AZD1222 COVID-19 vaccine (dated by TCRdb to the early 2020s). Broadly, across the study: TCR sequencing was performed for about 240 trial participants, of whom about 200 were given two doses of AZD1222 and roughly 25 were given two doses of MenACWY control vaccine. Enrollment into the trials was organized by age into subgroups of 18-55, 56-69 and 70-plus years, and those subgroups contained roughly 140, 27 and 60 TCR-sequenced participants, respectively.

Per the publication, the time point label means: about 28 days (+/-7) after the second vaccine dose. AZD1222 recipients given second doses at about 4 weeks or at about 12 weeks were pooled, since spike-specific TCR depth and breadth were not found to differ between the two schedules. Samples from vaccinated people were obtained from the UK trials COV001 and COV002, which included a single-blind randomized controlled phase 2/3 trial of AZD1222 (ChAdOx1 nCoV-19) in healthy adults. Trial participant PBMC samples were collected at day 0 and day 28 after the second dose for TCRbeta chain sequencing. The CDR3 regions of human TCRbeta chains were analyzed by immunosequencing. On the authors' methods: TCRs in the repertoires were matched against a reference library of SARS-CoV-2-specific TCRs that had been generated with the MIRA antigen-specificity platform. Breadth was defined as the fraction of unique TCRs that were SARS-CoV-2-associated, and depth was defined as the fraction of total T cells that were SARS-CoV-2-associated. Using the MIRA data, every spike-specific TCR was mapped to the spike region that the TCR reacted to and assigned to either a CD4 or a CD8 class. Log10-transformed breadth and depth values were compared by one-way ANOVA with Sidak's multiple comparisons tests. TCRdb took over this immuneACCESS table, retaining in-frame rearrangements with V and J assigned. Such tables are incomplete; in checked studies, under half of the missing clones stem from an unresolved V gene, and the remainder is unexplained. V and J calls and clone size are copied from that table; D and trimming were computed from the DNA. The sample records 130,000 to 150,000 clones, roughly 90% of which are singletons. Together, the top ten hold 1.5% to 2% of the sample.

What the work shows at the level of the full study, not this receptor alone: No day 14 peak-response samples were available, so repertoires were characterized only after the peak T cell response. Participants were mostly white British and included more females than males, and it was suggested by the authors that clonal diversity may have been underestimated. Conclusions about previously exposed vaccinees were limited because only six or seven AZD1222 recipients were SARS-CoV-2 seropositive at baseline. The 56-69-year group was small, and its depth increase did not reach significance, likely because of low power. The vaccine-associated CD4 TCRs covered the entire spike protein, and the dominant responses fell in regions 160-218 and 743-854. A significant rise in spike-specific TCR breadth and depth was observed after two AZD1222 doses relative to day 0 and relative to MenACWY recipients. Reportedly, almost half of the unique spike-specific TCRs recognized epitopes lying outside the regions that are mutated in the B.1.351 and B.1.1.7 variants.

At the junction V is shortened by 2 bases and J by 0 bases, with 7 bases in between. CDR1 MNHEY and CDR2 SVGAGI were looked up in the germline V gene. The CDR3, cysteine through phenylalanine, is 15 amino acids long. The sequence is cut down to CDR3 DNA, 45 bases in frame from base 1. As for this clone: It has no known antigen specificity. Base qualities are not at hand, and no much larger clone is one base apart.

The specimen comprised peripheral blood, sampled 28 days after the second AZD1222 dose. This clonotype was obtained from an adult who received the AZD1222 COVID-19 vaccine. The chain is assembled from TRBV6-5 and TRBJ2-2; 6 matching bases give a weak D call of TRBD1. CDR3 loop: CASSYGGPNTGELFF. In nucleotide form, the sequence is TGTGCCAGCAGTTACGGGGGCCCGAACACCGGGGAGCTGTTTTTT.